This T cell receptor (beta chain) was identified in a study of cytomegalovirus exposure and HLA in healthy donors. The V gene's germline CDR1 is MNHEY and CDR2 SVGAGI. The CDR3 spans 13 residues. The V segment lost 8 bases and the J segment 2 bases; nucleotides outside the gene matches: 2. 13 Jbeta primers and 60 Vbeta primers were used for the PCR. The data were produced by immunoSEQ multiplex PCR, yet TCRdb's version contains in-frame clones alone and is incomplete. This table holds 180,000 or so clones, roughly 79% found once. The chain carries TRBV6-5 and TRBJ2-2; 7 nucleotides align to TRBD2. The material sequenced was PBMCs. The sequence was obtained from a woman aged 18-29 years in good health and CMV-seropositive. The DNA for the CDR3 is TGTGCCAGCGGGGACTATAACACCGGGGAGCTGTTTTTT. This codes for CASGDYNTGELFF.